The 28 T cell receptor beta chains given below trace back to one sample, sequenced in a study of tumor and adjacent non-tumor tissue in lung cancer. No cell sorting was done before RNA was extracted from the tissue. A modified ARM-PCR protocol with three rounds of nested PCR amplified TCRbeta. TCRdb reanalysed the multiplex PCR reads using MiXCR and keeps one entry per CDR3 protein. This table holds roughly 75,000 distinct CDR3 sequences, around 77% found once. The sequencing input was lung tumor tissue. The receptors come from a woman aged 45-65 years with non-small cell lung cancer.

This clonotype has only a few counts. A much larger clone is a single base away; this may be a read error. The V call is TRBV29-1, the J call TRBJ2-1; 12 bases agree with TRBD2. CDR3 length equals 14 residues. CDR1 and CDR2 from the germline V gene are SQVTM and ANQGSEA. The CDR3: CGMLEGLAGYEQFF. CDR3 nucleotide sequence: TGCGGCATGCTGGAGGGACTAGCGGGTTATGAGCAGTTCTTC.

This clonotype was seen repeatedly, ten times or more. V is TRBV6-4 and J is TRBJ1-1; D uncertain. Trimming stripped 4 bases from V and 3 bases from J, with 9 bases between. The CDR3 totals 13 residues. Germline V gene lookup returns CDR1 MRHNA and CDR2 SNTAGT. The CDR3 sequence is CASSAQFDTEAFF. The CDR3 nucleotides read TGTGCCAGCAGTGCACAATTTGACACTGAAGCTTTCTTT.

The table lists this clonotype with a few counts. Because it lacks the conserved phenylalanine or tryptophan at the end, this CDR3 is likely a read error. The V and J genes are TRBV4-2 and TRBJ2-7; no firm D call. V was shortened by 8 bases and J by 3 bases, with 8 bases between the two germline ends. The CDR3 length is 11 residues. Germline CDR1 reads LGHNA; CDR2 reads YNFKEQ. The CDR3 protein is CASGIDYEQYL. CDR3 coding DNA: TGTGCCAGCGGTATCGACTACGAGCAGTACTTA.

This clonotype occurred once. Mismatch with germline at one junction end may stem from a read error. This sequence joins TRBV11-3 and TRBJ2-3; 12 bases are shared with TRBD2. In germline, CDR1 is SGHNT, CDR2 YENEEA. This CDR3 is 18 amino acids long. In DNA, the CDR3 is TGTGCCAGCAGCTTAGGACTAGCGGGAGCATGGGGCATAGATACGCAGTGTTTT. It specifies CASSLGLAGAWGIDTQCF. The full variable domain, with the rest looked up from reference TRBV11-3 and TRBJ2-3, is EAGVVQSPRYKIIEKKQPVAFWCNPISGHNTLYWYLQNLGQGPELLIRYENEEAVDDSQLPKDRFSAERLKGVDSTLKIQPAELGDSAVYLCASSLGLAGAWGIDTQCFGPGTRLTVL.

Of note for this clonotype: The CDR3 does not end in the conserved phenylalanine or tryptophan, so this is likely a read error. The chain has TRBV5-1 and TRBJ2-5; 7 bases align to TRBD1. V lost 4 bases to trimming and J lost 10 bases; unmatched junction nucleotides: 7. Germline V gene data show CDR1 as SGHRS and CDR2 as YFSETQ. The CDR3 has 12 amino acids. The CDR3 loop reads CASSHDRVLQYV. The CDR3 nucleotides read TGCGCCAGCAGCCACGACAGGGTTCTCCAGTACGTC.

This clonotype was seen once. At one boundary the junction diverges from the germline segment, which might be a read error. The J gene is TRBJ2-5, the V gene TRBV29-1, with unresolved D. The germline CDR1 and CDR2 sequences are SQVTM and ANQGSEA. This CDR3 contains 14 residues. As DNA, the CDR3 is TGCAACGTCGAGGACGGCTCAAACCTAGAGACCCAGTGCTTC. This gives the protein CNVEDGSNLETQCF. Full variable domain (outside the CDR3, taken from reference TRBV29-1 and TRBJ2-5): SAVISQKPSRDICQRGTSLTIQCQVDSQVTMMFWYRQQPGQSLTLIATANQGSEATYESGFVIDKFPISRPNLTFSTLTVSNMSPEDSSIYLCNVEDGSNLETQCFGPGTRLLVL.

This clonotype was seen a few times. At one of its ends the junction is not consistent with the germline gene, which may arise from a read error. The chain is built from TRBV6-7 and TRBJ2-7; maybe TRBD1 (5 bases). TRBV6-7 is marked as an open reading frame, function uncertain. The length of the CDR3 is 16 residues. The CDR3: CANSSAAPRGPYEQYF. Here the CDR3 DNA reads TGTGCCAACAGTTCCGCAGCGCCTAGGGGTCCCTACGAGCAGTATTTC.

The rearrangement joins TRBV6-1 to TRBJ2-3, with a possible D match to TRBD2 (6 bases). CDR1 MNHNS and CDR2 SASEGT come from the germline V gene. Trimming took 6 bases from V and 3 from J, leaving 19 bases between them. There are 16 residues in the CDR3. The CDR3 nucleotides read TGTGCCAGCAGATCAGCTCCGGGACTGGGAACAGATACGCAGTATTTT. Translated, it gives CASRSAPGLGTDTQYF.

Comments on this clonotype: This sequence may be a read error, since a much larger clone differs from it by one base. It is likely a read error, because the conserved phenylalanine at the end of the CDR3 is missing. V and J are TRBV28 and TRBJ2-2, with TRBD2 matching 7 bases. J gave up 1 base and V 8 bases, and 4 bases lay outside the gene matches. From germline, CDR1 is MDHEN and CDR2 SYDVKM. The CDR3 has 14 amino acids. The CDR3 loop reads CASHLAGNTGELFY. The CDR3 region has the DNA TGTGCCAGCCATTTAGCGGGGAACACCGGGGAGCTGTTTTAT.

Remarks on this clonotype: This may arise from a read error, as a much more abundant clone is one base away. The CDR3 spells CATRTSGANEQFF. CDR3 coding DNA: TGTGCCACCAGGACTAGCGGAGCTAATGAGCAGTTCTTC. This chain joins TRBV7-8 and TRBJ2-1; the match to TRBD2 covers 10 bases. V lost 10 bases and J lost 7; bases outside the gene matches: 7. The CDR3 consists of 13 residues. CDR1 is SGHVS and CDR2 is FQNEAQ in the germline V gene.

The rearrangement uses TRBV6-5 and TRBJ1-1, with D perhaps matching TRBD1 (5 bases). The CDR3 runs 15 residues. CDR1 and CDR2 from the germline V gene are MNHEY and SVGAGI. V dropped 10 bases and J dropped 0 bases, with 18 bases sitting between them. The CDR3 DNA reads as TGTGCCAACAGGCAGGGTTGGGGAATGAACACTGAAGCTTTCTTT. It yields the protein CANRQGWGMNTEAFF.

The V and J genes are TRBV20-1 and TRBJ1-5; D not resolved. The J call is doubtful: the DNA matches TRBJ2-3 better. Per the germline V gene, CDR1 is DFQATT and CDR2 is SNEGSKA (reference sequence). The CDR3 loop spans 13 amino acids. CDR3 residues: CSARDNWVQPQYF. The CDR3 DNA follows: TGCAGTGCTAGAGATAATTGGGTCCAGCCCCAGTATTTT.

This rearrangement joins TRBV12-3 or TRBV12-4 to TRBJ1-1, with D unclear. Trimming shortened V by 7 bases and J by 7 bases, and 16 bases separated the two germline ends. The CDR3 is 13 amino acids. CDR3 region: CASTVQCDYEAFF. In DNA, the CDR3 is TGTGCCAGCACAGTCCAGTGTGATTATGAAGCTTTCTTT.

J is TRBJ2-7 and V is TRBV4-1; unclear D gene. This CDR3 is built from 13 residues. Trimming left V 10 bases short and J 5 bases short, with 18 bases between. In germline, CDR1 is MGHRA, CDR2 YSYEKL. CDR3 DNA: TGCGCCAACAGTCCTCAGGTTGGGGACGAGCAGTACTTC. Translating gives CANSPQVGDEQYF.

This clonotype is categorized as medium-sized. V gene TRBV4-1 combines with J gene TRBJ2-7; no firm D call. The CDR3 is 15 amino acids. Germline V CDR1 and CDR2: MGHRA, YSYEKL. Between the trimmed V and J ends, which lost 2 bases and 5 bases, there was a span of 16 bases. CDR3 region: CASSQWSSRLDEQYF. The CDR3 bases are TGCGCCAGCAGCCAATGGTCCTCTCGCCTCGACGAGCAGTACTTC.

This clonotype was counted once. Since a much larger clone is just one base distant, this may be a read error. The gene calls are TRBV28 and TRBJ2-2, with D possibly TRBD2 on 6 matching bases. This CDR3 comprises 15 residues. The germline V gene has CDR1 MDHEN and CDR2 SYDVKM. This CDR3 reads CAGSSGLANTGELFF. CDR3 coding DNA: TGTGCCGGCAGTTCGGGACTTGCGAACACCGGGGAGCTGTTTTTT. The full variable domain, completed using reference TRBV28 and TRBJ2-2, is DVKVTQSSRYLVKRTGEKVFLECVQDMDHENMFWYRQDPGLGLRLIYFSYDVKMKEKGDIPEGYSVSREKKERFSLILESASTNQTSMYLCAGSSGLANTGELFFGEGSRLTVL.

For this clonotype: Germline and junction disagree at one end, which may indicate a read error. The chain employs TRBV6-5 and TRBJ1-5; a weak D match, TRBD1 (6 bases). Germline CDR1 and CDR2: MNHEY and SVGAGI. The CDR3 covers 15 residues. CDR3 amino acids: CARSYSTGMDQPQHF. CDR3 sequence (DNA): TGTGCCAGGAGTTACTCCACAGGGATGGATCAGCCCCAGCATTTT.

A note on this clonotype: Given the absence of the conserved phenylalanine or tryptophan at the CDR3 end, a read error is likely. No DNA is shown, since the ends of the CDR3 on it are uncertain; the CDR3 is the one TCRdb lists. This chain uses TRBV11-2 with TRBJ2-1. The CDR3 length is 13 residues, termini included. Germline CDR1 and CDR2: SGHAT and FQNNGV. This chain's CDR3 is CSSSLEARGEQLL.

About this clonotype: The junction departs from germline at one end; a sequencing error may be responsible. The V call is TRBV5-4, the J call TRBJ2-2; 9 bases are a match to TRBD2. CDR1 is SGHNT, CDR2 YYREEE, per germline (reference sequence). There are 16 residues in the CDR3. The DNA for the CDR3 is TGTACCAGCAGTCCAGCGGGGGGCCCTAACACCCGGGAGCTGTTTTTT. It codes for CTSSPAGGPNTRELFF.

The chain has TRBV12-3 or TRBV12-4 and TRBJ2-2, with 8 bases matching TRBD2. V was pared by 11 bases and J by 7 bases, with 15 bases of the junction left unmatched. The CDR3 contains 15 residues. CDR3 region: CAVSPGTSGGGELFF. Here the CDR3 DNA reads TGTGCCGTCAGTCCCGGGACTAGTGGCGGCGGGGAGCTGTTTTTT.

Note on this clonotype: A read error may be the cause here, since a much bigger clone is one base away. The rearrangement joins TRBV5-8 to TRBJ2-2; 9 bases are a match to TRBD1. CDR1 is SGHTS, CDR2 YDEGEE, per germline. V was pared by 4 bases and J by 3 bases, with 19 bases of the junction left unmatched. The CDR3 is made up of 20 amino acids. Here the CDR3 reads CASSPADSPGTGRDTGELFF. The CDR3 DNA follows: TGTGCCAGCAGCCCGGCGGACTCCCCGGGGACAGGGCGGGACACCGGGGAGCTGTTTTTT.

Of note for this clonotype: The junction does not match germline at one end; this may be a read error. The rearrangement links TRBV28 to TRBJ2-7, with 8 bases fitting TRBD2. The germline V gene has CDR1 MDHEN and CDR2 SYDVKM. There are 16 residues in the CDR3. In nucleotides, the CDR3 is TGTGCCAGCAGCTTGGTGTGGCGGGAGGTTTTGTACGAGCAGTGCTTC. Its protein product is CASSLVWREVLYEQCF.

Comment on this clonotype: At one end, the junction sequence differs from germline, possibly due to a read error. The chain is built from TRBV2 and TRBJ2-5; no clear D. In germline, CDR1 is SNHLY, CDR2 FYNNEI. This CDR3 is built from 14 residues. This CDR3 is CASRFGLLQESQYF. The CDR3 nucleotides read TGTGCCAGCAGATTCGGTCTCCTTCAAGAGAGCCAGTACTTC. The variable domain in full, completed from reference TRBV2 and TRBJ2-5, reads EPEVTQTPSHQVTQMGQEVILRCVPISNHLYFYWYRQILGQKVEFLVSFYNNEISEKSEIFDDQFSVERPDGSNFTLKIRSTKLEDSAMYFCASRFGLLQESQYFGPGTRLLVL.

This chain connects TRBV4-1 to TRBJ2-7; D could derive from TRBD1 or TRBD2 (5 bases each). V lost 4 bases and J 7 bases, leaving 20 bases between the germline ends. CDR1 is MGHRA, CDR2 YSYEKL, per germline. The CDR3 is 15 residues long. The CDR3 coding sequence is TGCGCCAGCAGCCTAGATGCGGCCGGGGCCTGGGAGCAGTACTTC. Its protein is CASSLDAAGAWEQYF.

This sequence joins TRBV5-1 and TRBJ2-3, with a weak D call TRBD1 (6 bases). The end of the DNA fits TRBJ1-5 better, so the J call may be wrong. Per germline, CDR1 SGHRS and CDR2 YFSETQ. The CDR3 has 16 amino acids. The CDR3 protein is CASSPNGGGSTNTQHF. CDR3 nucleotides: TGCGCCAGCAGCCCCAACGGAGGGGGGTCCACAAATACGCAGCATTTT.

On this clonotype: An end of the junction differs from the germline gene, which may be a read error. The chain uses TRBV30 and TRBJ2-3; no clear D gene. Per the germline V gene, CDR1 is GTSNPN and CDR2 is SVGIG (reference sequence). This CDR3 has 14 amino acids. CDR3 sequence reads: CAWSVIGIMDTQYF. In DNA form, the CDR3 reads TGTGCATGGAGTGTAATAGGTATCATGGATACGCAGTATTTT.

About this clonotype itself: One end of the junction is discordant with germline, which a read error may explain. The rearrangement links TRBV29-1 to TRBJ2-2; 7 nucleotides line up with TRBD1. Germline V lookup: CDR1 SQVTM, CDR2 ANQGSEA. This CDR3 comprises 15 residues. CDR3 coding DNA: TGCAGCTTTGGGGGTCAGGGGGTAGGGACCGGCGAGCTGTTTTTT. It specifies CSFGGQGVGTGELFF.

The gene calls are TRBV10-2 and TRBJ2-7, with D hard to call. The V and J ends lost 10 bases and 4 bases respectively, with 20 bases between them. Germline V CDR1 and CDR2: WSHSY, SAAADI. CDR3 size: 14 residues. CDR3 nucleotide sequence: TGCGCCACCCGAGACATACATTCCTCATACGAGCAGTACTTC. This gives the protein CATRDIHSSYEQYF.